This entry concerns a single T cell receptor beta chain. Its antigen is not known. The repertoire was sequenced with immunoSEQ multiplex PCR; TCRdb's copy has only in-frame clones and lacks some. The table records roughly 100,000 clones, 88% of them present only once. Collection occurred without any documented infections or immune events in donors. The CDR3 extends over 15 amino acids. Germline-derived CDR1 and CDR2 are SQVTM and ANQGSEA. V was pared by 8 bases and J by 5 bases, with 16 bases of the junction left unmatched. This sample is part of a study of identifying expanded T cells in peripheral blood. General observations from the study: Over two and four weeks, about 15 and 19 clones changed, versus approximately 1.1 between replicates.

This chain joins TRBV29-1 and TRBJ2-5; 8 bases map to TRBD1. This sequence originates from a person aged 18-70 years in good health. The sequenced sample was blood. For the CDR3, the DNA is TGCAGCTTGGTGGGGGGCCAGGGGGCCTGGGAGACCCAGTACTTC. It encodes CSLVGGQGAWETQYF. Using reference TRBV29-1 and TRBJ2-5 for the parts outside the CDR3, the full variable domain is SAVISQKPSRDICQRGTSLTIQCQVDSQVTMMFWYRQQPGQSLTLIATANQGSEATYESGFVIDKFPISRPNLTFSTLTVSNMSPEDSSIYLCSLVGGQGAWETQYFGPGTRLLVL.